These 30 T cell receptor beta chains originate from one sample sequenced in a study of blood T cells in healthy people across ages. Combining a sample-barcoded 5' primer with a J-beta primer mix, a second PCR ran for 7 to 11 cycles. TCRdb itself ran the 5' RACE reads through MiXCR, one entry per CDR3 protein. The sample has 950,000 to 1,200,000 distinct CDR3 sequences, 35% to 40% seen once. Source material: blood. These receptors originate from a man between 18 and 29 years old in good health.

The gene calls are TRBV29-1 and TRBJ2-5; 8 bases fit TRBD2. The CDR3 covers 16 residues. Germline loops: CDR1 SQVTM, CDR2 ANQGSEA. The V segment lost 7 bases and the J segment 11 bases; nucleotides outside the gene matches: 24. The CDR3 loop reads CSALPHGGASWNEQYF. CDR3 nucleotides: TGCAGCGCCCTCCCTCACGGGGGGGCCAGTTGGAATGAGCAGTACTTC.

This clonotype was seen more than once but under ten times. V gene TRBV13 combines with J gene TRBJ1-1; no reliable D call. V dropped 2 bases and J dropped 3 bases, with 13 bases sitting between them. Looked up from germline, CDR1 is PRHDT and CDR2 is FYEKMQ (reference sequence). This CDR3 comprises 15 residues. CDR3 coding DNA: TGTGCCAGCAGCTTACTAGGGATTCATGACACTGAAGCTTTCTTT. It translates to CASSLLGIHDTEAFF.

A single count supports this clonotype. The J gene is TRBJ1-2, the V gene TRBV24-1; 8 positions match TRBD1. V was pared by 4 bases and J by 7 bases, with 10 bases of the junction left unmatched. The CDR3 is 15 residues long. Germline CDR1 reads KGHDR; CDR2 reads SFDVKD. This CDR3 is CATSEAQGQGAGYTF. The CDR3 nucleotides are TGTGCCACCAGTGAGGCCCAAGGACAGGGTGCTGGCTACACCTTC.

The chain combines TRBV27 with TRBJ1-1; tentative D call: TRBD1 (6 bases). Trimming cost V 4 bases and J 1 base, with 13 bases left between them. The CDR3 runs 15 residues. In germline, CDR1 is MNHEY, CDR2 SMNVEV (reference sequence). In DNA, the CDR3 is TGTGCCAGCAGTTCTCCAGGGGCACCGAACACTGAAGCTTTCTTT. Its protein is CASSSPGAPNTEAFF.

The J gene is TRBJ1-2, the V gene TRBV27, with D unclear. Looked up from germline, CDR1 is MNHEY and CDR2 is SMNVEV (reference sequence). This CDR3 has 14 amino acids. V was cut by 5 bases and J by 7 bases, with 17 bases left in between. The CDR3 coding sequence is TGTGCCAGCAGTATCACAGAAATAGGGAGTGGCTACACCTTC. Its protein product is CASSITEIGSGYTF.

The rearrangement joins TRBV11-1 to TRBJ2-3; D remains ambiguous. V lost 8 bases, J lost 0 bases, and 12 bases lay in between. Germline loops: CDR1 SGHAT, CDR2 FQDESV (reference sequence). The CDR3 sequence is 14 residues long. The CDR3 region has the DNA TGTGCCAGCGGCCGGGTCGGAAGCACAGATACGCAGTATTTT. It yields the protein CASGRVGSTDTQYF.

A note on this clonotype: The junction differs from germline at one of its ends, possibly a read error. The chain recombines TRBV28 with TRBJ2-5, with 7 bases aligning to TRBD2. CDR1 is MDHEN and CDR2 is SYDVKM in the germline V gene. The CDR3 is 13 residues long. The CDR3 loop reads CASSTSAEEAQYF. In nucleotides, the CDR3 is TGTGCCAGCAGCACTAGCGCGGAAGAGGCCCAGTACTTC. Full variable domain (remainder filled in from reference TRBV28 and TRBJ2-5): DVKVTQSSRYLVKRTGEKVFLECVQDMDHENMFWYRQDPGLGLRLIYFSYDVKMKEKGDIPEGYSVSREKKERFSLILESASTNQTSMYLCASSTSAEEAQYFGPGTRLLVL.

V usage is TRBV6-5 and J usage is TRBJ1-1, with D possibly being TRBD1 (6 bases). Between the trimmed V and J ends, which lost 1 base and 5 bases, there was a span of 8 bases. Germline-derived CDR1 and CDR2 are MNHEY and SVGAGI. The CDR3 has 13 amino acids. The CDR3 sequence: CASSYYGQTEAFF. As DNA, the CDR3 is TGTGCCAGCAGTTACTACGGACAGACTGAAGCTTTCTTT.

The J gene is TRBJ2-3, the V gene TRBV20-1, with 7 nucleotides matching TRBD2. The J segment lost 4 bases and the V segment lost 6 bases, leaving 10 bases of the junction unmatched. This CDR3 has 14 residues. Germline V lookup: CDR1 DFQATT, CDR2 SNEGSKA (reference sequence). The CDR3 spells CSARTSRGADTQYF. The CDR3 bases are TGCAGTGCCAGGACTAGTCGCGGGGCAGATACGCAGTATTTT.

The chain has TRBV5-1 and TRBJ2-1; TRBD1 matches 8 bases. The CDR3 runs 12 residues. Germline CDR1 is SGHRS and CDR2 is YFSETQ. The junction had 2 bases not matched to a gene; V was cut back by 6 bases and J by 6 bases. CDR3 amino acids: CASKTGVNEQFF. The CDR3 nucleotides are TGCGCCAGCAAGACAGGGGTCAATGAGCAGTTCTTC.

This clonotype was seen a handful of times. DNA of the CDR3: TGCGCCAGCAGCCAACTAGCGGGGACGGGTGAGCAGTTCTTC. It codes for CASSQLAGTGEQFF. This chain uses TRBV4-1 with TRBJ2-1; 9 bases fit TRBD2. Germline lookup yields CDR1 MGHRA and CDR2 YSYEKL. The CDR3 contains 14 residues. J lost 9 bases, V lost 2 bases, and 5 bases had no gene match.

V and J are TRBV14 and TRBJ2-1, with D maybe TRBD1 (6 bases). Trimming cost V 4 bases and J 6 bases, with 16 bases left between them. The CDR3 covers 15 residues. Germline V gene data show CDR1 as SGHDN and CDR2 as FVKESK. The CDR3, as DNA: TGTGCCAGCAGCCTTACAGGGTGGGAGAGCAATGAGCAGTTCTTC. It encodes CASSLTGWESNEQFF.

The CDR3 spells CASSQEQRTDTQYF. The CDR3 DNA sequence: TGTGCCAGCAGCCAAGAACAGCGCACAGATACGCAGTATTTT. This chain joins TRBV3-1 and TRBJ2-3; D is undetermined. The CDR3 is 14 residues long. V dropped 0 bases and J dropped 1 base, with 5 bases sitting between them. Germline CDR1 reads LGHDT; CDR2 reads YNNKEL (reference sequence).

The chain links TRBV20-1 to TRBJ2-5, with 8 bases matching TRBD2. The CDR3 contains 13 residues. Germline assignment: CDR1 DFQATT and CDR2 SNEGSKA (reference sequence). With V trimmed by 5 bases and J by 5 bases, 7 bases remained unmatched. DNA for the CDR3: TGCAGTGCTGGCTCGGGACTAGAGGAGACCCAGTACTTC. Its translation: CSAGSGLEETQYF.

The chain has TRBV5-1 and TRBJ1-1; possible D gene TRBD1, 6 bases. V lost 0 bases, J lost 11 bases, and 11 bases lay in between. The CDR3 extends over 12 amino acids. Germline assignment: CDR1 SGHRS and CDR2 YFSETQ. The CDR3 spells CASSLDGGRAFF. The CDR3 DNA follows: TGCGCCAGCAGCTTGGACGGGGGGCGTGCTTTCTTT. Together with reference TRBV5-1 and TRBJ1-1, the CDR3 gives the full variable domain: KAGVTQTPRYLIKTRGQQVTLSCSPISGHRSVSWYQQTPGQGLQFLFEYFSETQRNKGNFPGRFSGRQFSNSRSEMNVSTLELGDSALYLCASSLDGGRAFFGQGTRLTVV.

The CDR3 sequence: CASSKALLDRGYQFRDTQYF. DNA of the CDR3: TGTGCCAGCAGCAAAGCGCTTTTGGACAGGGGATACCAGTTCCGAGATACGCAGTATTTT. J is TRBJ2-3 and V is TRBV21-1; the D call TRBD1 from the table was never checked on the DNA. TRBV21-1 is designated a pseudogene. The CDR3 sequence is 20 residues long.

The rearrangement links TRBV5-1 to TRBJ2-7; possible D gene TRBD2, 6 bases. This CDR3 comprises 15 residues. Per the germline V gene, CDR1 is SGHRS and CDR2 is YFSETQ. The ends were cut back, 2 bases at V and 0 bases at J, with 12 bases in the middle. As DNA, the CDR3 is TGCGCCAGCAGCTTCTGGGCGGGGAGCTCCTACGAGCAGTACTTC. The encoded protein is CASSFWAGSSYEQYF.

The chain combines TRBV12-3 or TRBV12-4 with TRBJ1-5, with a possible D match to TRBD1 (5 bases). The V gene lost 1 base and the J gene lost 8 bases, with 6 bases spanning the gap. The CDR3 runs 12 residues. CDR3 region: CASSLGGKPQHF. The CDR3 coding sequence is TGTGCCAGCAGTTTAGGGGGCAAGCCCCAGCATTTT.

The rearrangement uses TRBV29-1 and TRBJ1-1, with D unresolved. The CDR3 is 13 amino acids. V was pared by 3 bases and J by 0 bases, with 8 bases between. Germline V gives CDR1 SQVTM, CDR2 ANQGSEA. The CDR3 coding sequence is TGCAGCGTTGATTACAGATTGAACACTGAAGCTTTCTTT. This gives the protein CSVDYRLNTEAFF.

CDR3 coding DNA: TGTGCCAGCAGGGACTCACGGACAGGTCGGGGCAATCAGCCCCAGCATTTT. It translates to CASRDSRTGRGNQPQHF. V usage is TRBV2 and J usage is TRBJ1-5, with 7 bases identical to TRBD1. Germline V gene data show CDR1 as SNHLY and CDR2 as FYNNEI. The CDR3 is made up of 17 amino acids. V shed 6 bases, J shed 2 bases, and the junction held 13 bases outside the gene matches.

On this clonotype itself: A single base separates this from a much larger clone, so it may be a read error. The rearrangement links TRBV7-9 to TRBJ2-1, with D unresolved. The CDR3 length is 12 residues. Germline V gives CDR1 SEHNR, CDR2 FQNEAQ (reference sequence). Trimming took off 5 bases at V and 13 bases at J, with 15 bases between the two ends. The CDR3 loop is CASSPYTETQFF. For the CDR3, the DNA is TGTGCCAGCAGCCCCTACACAGAGACCCAGTTCTTC. The full variable domain, in which reference TRBV7-9 and TRBJ2-1 provide the parts outside the CDR3, is DTGVSQNPRHKITKRGQNVTFRCDPISEHNRLYWYRQTLGQGPEFLTYFQNEAQLEKSRLLSDRFSAERPKGSFSTLEIQRTEQGDSAMYLCASSPYTETQFFGPGTRLTVL.

This clonotype came up a few times. The chain has TRBV20-1 and TRBJ1-2; TRBD1 is a possible D gene (6 bases). Trimming stripped 4 bases from V and 2 bases from J, with 14 bases between. The CDR3 consists of 14 residues. The germline CDR1 and CDR2 sequences are DFQATT and SNEGSKA (reference sequence). CDR3 region: CSATWGRGNYGYTF. For the CDR3, the DNA is TGCAGTGCTACCTGGGGGCGCGGGAACTATGGCTACACCTTC.

This clonotype appeared a few times. The CDR3 DNA sequence: TGTGCCAGCGCCCGGGGGTTCGCAGATACGCAGTATTTT. This gives the protein CASARGFADTQYF. This chain uses TRBV7-2 with TRBJ2-3, with D possibly matching TRBD2 (6 bases). The CDR3 runs 13 residues. Per germline, CDR1 SGHTA and CDR2 FQGNSA. V was clipped by 8 bases and J by 4 bases, with 13 bases between them. Looking up the rest from reference TRBV7-2 and TRBJ2-3 gives the full variable domain: GAGVSQSPSNKVTEKGKDVELRCDPISGHTALYWYRQSLGQGLEFLIYFQGNSAPDKSGLPSDRFSAERTGGSVSTLTIQRTQQEDSAVYLCASARGFADTQYFGPGTRLTVL.

In this sample, this clonotype turned up a few times. This rearrangement joins TRBV20-1 to TRBJ1-1; 8 nucleotides line up with TRBD1. Germline V gene lookup returns CDR1 DFQATT and CDR2 SNEGSKA (reference sequence). The CDR3 runs to 15 residues. The trim removed 1 base at V and 5 bases at J, leaving 9 bases unmatched. The DNA of the CDR3 is TGCAGTGCTAGAGGACAGGGGCATATGGCAACTGAAGCTTTCTTT. It specifies CSARGQGHMATEAFF.

The chain uses TRBV20-1 and TRBJ2-5; TRBD1 aligns across 10 bases. The CDR3 extends over 14 amino acids. Per the germline V gene, CDR1 is DFQATT and CDR2 is SNEGSKA (reference sequence). V lost 5 bases to trimming and J lost 5 bases; unmatched junction nucleotides: 8. The CDR3 sequence: CSAAPGTGDETQYF. In DNA form, the CDR3 reads TGCAGTGCTGCTCCCGGGACAGGGGATGAGACCCAGTACTTC.

This clonotype turned up a few times. The rearrangement joins TRBV27 to TRBJ2-7, with 10 nucleotides matching TRBD2. Germline V gene sequence: CDR1 MNHEY, CDR2 SMNVEV (reference sequence). This CDR3 has 15 amino acids. Trimming took 6 bases from V and 3 from J; bases not matched to a gene: 8. In DNA form, the CDR3 reads TGTGCCAGCAGATCACTAGCGGGGCCTTACTACGAGCAGTACTTC. Amino acids: CASRSLAGPYYEQYF.

In this sample, this clonotype turned up a few times. This chain connects TRBV7-8 to TRBJ2-3; 11 positions agree with TRBD2. The CDR3 spans 20 residues. CDR1 SGHVS and CDR2 FQNEAQ come from the germline V gene. V trimming: 3 bases; J trimming: 2 bases; junction bases outside the gene matches: 16. This chain's CDR3 is CASSFPEILAGGENTDTQYF. The DNA of the CDR3 is TGTGCCAGCAGCTTCCCCGAGATATTAGCGGGGGGGGAGAACACAGATACGCAGTATTTT.

Only a few counts were recorded for this clonotype. The rearrangement joins TRBV6-5 to TRBJ2-5; tentative D call: TRBD1 (6 bases). This CDR3 has 13 amino acids. The V gene's germline CDR1 is MNHEY and CDR2 SVGAGI. V shed 5 bases and J shed 5 bases, with 12 bases lying between them. The CDR3 bases are TGTGCCAGCAGTCAAGGACAGCTGGAGACCCAGTACTTC. It translates to CASSQGQLETQYF.

In this sample, this clonotype turned up many times. The gene calls are TRBV7-9 and TRBJ1-1, with a tentative D call TRBD1 (6 bases). Trimming left V 1 base short and J 5 bases short, with 11 bases between. Germline loops: CDR1 SEHNR, CDR2 FQNEAQ (reference sequence). The CDR3 has 14 residues. The CDR3 DNA is TGTGCCAGCAGCTTAGTGCAGGGGAGAACTGAAGCTTTCTTT. It specifies CASSLVQGRTEAFF.

The chain carries TRBV11-3 and TRBJ1-1; D uncertain. V was shortened by 3 bases and J by 1 base, with 9 bases between the two germline ends. This CDR3 is built from 14 residues. Germline V gene data show CDR1 as SGHNT and CDR2 as YENEEA. DNA of the CDR3: TGTGCCAGCAGCTTTTCATCTGGGAACACTGAAGCTTTCTTT. Translation gives CASSFSSGNTEAFF.